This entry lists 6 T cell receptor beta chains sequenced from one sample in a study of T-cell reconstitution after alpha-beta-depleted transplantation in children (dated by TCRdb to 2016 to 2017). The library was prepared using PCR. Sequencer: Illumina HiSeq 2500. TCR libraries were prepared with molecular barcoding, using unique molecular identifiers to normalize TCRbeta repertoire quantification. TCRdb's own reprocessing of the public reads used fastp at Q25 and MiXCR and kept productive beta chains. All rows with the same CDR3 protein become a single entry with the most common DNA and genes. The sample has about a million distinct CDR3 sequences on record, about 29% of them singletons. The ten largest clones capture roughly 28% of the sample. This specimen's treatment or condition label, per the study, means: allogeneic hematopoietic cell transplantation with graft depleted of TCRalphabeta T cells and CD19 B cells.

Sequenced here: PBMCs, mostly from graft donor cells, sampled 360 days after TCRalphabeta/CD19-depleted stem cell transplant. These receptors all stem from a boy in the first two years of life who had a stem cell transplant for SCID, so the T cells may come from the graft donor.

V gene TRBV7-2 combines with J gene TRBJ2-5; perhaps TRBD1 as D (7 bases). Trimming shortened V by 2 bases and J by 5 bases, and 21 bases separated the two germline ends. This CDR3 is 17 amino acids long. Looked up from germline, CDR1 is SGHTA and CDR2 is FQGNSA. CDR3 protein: CASSLRGRGGYWETQYF. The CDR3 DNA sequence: TGTGCCAGCAGCTTAAGGGGGCGGGGTGGTTACTGGGAGACCCAGTACTTC. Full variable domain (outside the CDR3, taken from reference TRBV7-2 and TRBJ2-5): GAGVSQSPSNKVTEKGKDVELRCDPISGHTALYWYRQSLGQGLEFLIYFQGNSAPDKSGLPSDRFSAERTGGSVSTLTIQRTQQEDSAVYLCASSLRGRGGYWETQYFGPGTRLLVL.

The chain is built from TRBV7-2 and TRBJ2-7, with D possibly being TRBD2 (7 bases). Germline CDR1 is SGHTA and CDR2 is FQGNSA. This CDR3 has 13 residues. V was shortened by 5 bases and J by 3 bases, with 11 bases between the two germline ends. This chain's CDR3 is CASSARGHYEQYF. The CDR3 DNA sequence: TGTGCCAGCAGCGCGCGGGGGCACTACGAGCAGTACTTC.

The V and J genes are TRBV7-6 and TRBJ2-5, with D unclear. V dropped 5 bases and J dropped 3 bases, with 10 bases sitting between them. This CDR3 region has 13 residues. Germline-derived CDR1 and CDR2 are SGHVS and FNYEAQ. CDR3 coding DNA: TGTGCCAGCAGCCGAGCCCTCAAAGAGACCCAGTACTTC. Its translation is CASSRALKETQYF. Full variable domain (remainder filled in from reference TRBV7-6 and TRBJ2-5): GAGVSQSPRYKVTKRGQDVALRCDPISGHVSLYWYRQALGQGPEFLTYFNYEAQQDKSGLPNDRFSAERPEGSISTLTIQRTEQRDSAMYRCASSRALKETQYFGPGTRLLVL.

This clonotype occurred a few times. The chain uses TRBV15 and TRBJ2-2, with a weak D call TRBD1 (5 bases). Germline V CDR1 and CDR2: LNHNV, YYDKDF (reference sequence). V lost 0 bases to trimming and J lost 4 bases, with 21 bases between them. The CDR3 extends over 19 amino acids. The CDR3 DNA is TGTGCCACCAGCAGAGATTTAATCCCCGCAGGGTGGGGCACCGGGGAGCTGTTTTTT. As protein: CATSRDLIPAGWGTGELFF. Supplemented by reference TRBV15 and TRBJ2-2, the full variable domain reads DAMVIQNPRYQVTQFGKPVTLSCSQTLNHNVMYWYQQKSSQAPKLLFHYYDKDFNNEADTPDNFQSRRPNTSFCFLDIRSPGLGDTAMYLCATSRDLIPAGWGTGELFFGEGSRLTVL.

The CDR3 reads CASSQLPGDTQYF. The CDR3 DNA reads as TGTGCCAGCAGCCAACTCCCCGGAGATACGCAGTATTTT. The V gene is TRBV16, the J gene TRBJ2-3, with no clear D. V lost 2 bases to trimming and J lost 5 bases, with 8 bases between them. The germline V gene has CDR1 KGHSY and CDR2 FQNENV. This CDR3 spans 13 amino acids.

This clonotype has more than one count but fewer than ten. CDR3 in amino acids: CSAGGPWTTDTQYF. CDR3 coding DNA: TGCAGTGCTGGGGGCCCCTGGACCACAGATACGCAGTATTTT. The chain combines TRBV20-1 with TRBJ2-3, with D perhaps matching TRBD1 (6 bases). V dropped 5 bases and J dropped 2 bases, with 14 bases sitting between them. CDR1 DFQATT and CDR2 SNEGSKA come from the germline V gene (reference sequence). The CDR3 contains 14 residues.